Sequencing of this TCR beta chain was carried out in a study of CD8 T cells in Susac syndrome. Random-hexamer reverse transcription was applied to roughly 0.5 to 1 ug RNA. An immunoSEQ multiplex PCR generated amplified TCR beta CDR3 products spanning 54 Vbeta and 13 Jbeta. One entry per CDR3 protein results from TCRdb running MiXCR on the immunoSEQ multiplex PCR reads. The profile shows 200,000 to 300,000 distinct CDR3 sequences, 93% of them singletons. The germline V gene encodes CDR1 SGHNT and CDR2 YENEEA. V lost 3 bases and J 0 bases, leaving 12 bases between the germline ends. CDR3 length: 17 amino acids. Both CD4+ and CD8+ T cells were negatively isolated, and TEMRA cells underwent FACS enrichment.

The sample taken for sequencing was CD4+ T cells from PBMCs. The chain joins TRBV11-3 to TRBJ2-6; D is unresolved. This sequence originates from a human donor with multiple sclerosis. CDR3 loop: CASSLTGESSGANVLTF. CDR3 sequence (DNA): TGTGCCAGCAGCTTGACGGGCGAGAGCTCTGGGGCCAACGTCCTGACTTTC.